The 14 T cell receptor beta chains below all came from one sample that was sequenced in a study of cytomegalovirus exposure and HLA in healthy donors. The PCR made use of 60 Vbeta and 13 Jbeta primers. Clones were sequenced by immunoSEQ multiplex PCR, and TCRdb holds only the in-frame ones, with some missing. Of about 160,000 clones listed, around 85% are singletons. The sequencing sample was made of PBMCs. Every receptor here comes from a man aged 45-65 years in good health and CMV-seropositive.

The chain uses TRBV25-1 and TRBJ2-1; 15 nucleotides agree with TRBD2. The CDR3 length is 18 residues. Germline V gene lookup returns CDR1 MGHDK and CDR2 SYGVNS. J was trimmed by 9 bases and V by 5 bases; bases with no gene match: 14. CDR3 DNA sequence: TGTGCCAGCAGTCCTCCCCCAGGGACTAGCGGGAGGAGGGGTGAGCAGTTCTTC. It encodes CASSPPPGTSGRRGEQFF.

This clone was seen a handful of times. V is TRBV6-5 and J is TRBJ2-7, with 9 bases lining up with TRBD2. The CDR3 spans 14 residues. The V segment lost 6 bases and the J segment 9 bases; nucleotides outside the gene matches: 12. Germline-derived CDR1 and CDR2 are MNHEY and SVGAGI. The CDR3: CASSPGLARMGQYF. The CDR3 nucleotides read TGTGCCAGCAGCCCTGGACTAGCGCGAATGGGGCAGTACTTC.

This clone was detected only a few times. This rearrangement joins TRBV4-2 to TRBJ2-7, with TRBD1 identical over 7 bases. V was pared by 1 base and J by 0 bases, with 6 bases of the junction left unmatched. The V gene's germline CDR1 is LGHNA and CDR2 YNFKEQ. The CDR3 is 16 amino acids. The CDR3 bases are TGTGCCAGCAGCCAAGCGTGGGGACAGACCTCCTACGAGCAGTACTTC. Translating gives CASSQAWGQTSYEQYF.

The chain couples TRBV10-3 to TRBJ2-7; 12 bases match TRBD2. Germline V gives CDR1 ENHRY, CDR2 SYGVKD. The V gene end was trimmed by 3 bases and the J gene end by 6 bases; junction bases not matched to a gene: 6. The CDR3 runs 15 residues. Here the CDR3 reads CAISDLAGGGSEQYF. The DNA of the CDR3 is TGTGCCATCAGTGACCTAGCGGGAGGGGGAAGCGAGCAGTACTTC.

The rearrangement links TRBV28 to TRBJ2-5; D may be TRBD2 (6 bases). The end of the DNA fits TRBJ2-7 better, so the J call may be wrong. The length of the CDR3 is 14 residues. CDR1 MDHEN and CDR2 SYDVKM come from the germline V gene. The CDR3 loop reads CASSLAGLPYEQYF. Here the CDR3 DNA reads TGTGCCAGCAGTTTAGCGGGGCTCCCCTACGAGCAGTACTTC.

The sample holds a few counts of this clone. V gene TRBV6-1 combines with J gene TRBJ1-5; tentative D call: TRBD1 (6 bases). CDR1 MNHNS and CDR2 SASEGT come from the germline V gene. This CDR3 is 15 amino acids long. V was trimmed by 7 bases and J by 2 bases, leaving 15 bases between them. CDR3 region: CASTTGGAGNQPQHF. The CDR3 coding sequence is TGTGCCAGCACCACCGGGGGGGCTGGCAATCAGCCCCAGCATTTT.

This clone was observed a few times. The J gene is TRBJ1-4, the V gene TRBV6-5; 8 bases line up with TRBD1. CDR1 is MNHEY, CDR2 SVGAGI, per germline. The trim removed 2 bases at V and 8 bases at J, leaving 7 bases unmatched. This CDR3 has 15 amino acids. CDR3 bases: TGTGCCAGCAGTTACGCTCAGGGGGCGATAGAAAAACTGTTTTTT. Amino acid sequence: CASSYAQGAIEKLFF.

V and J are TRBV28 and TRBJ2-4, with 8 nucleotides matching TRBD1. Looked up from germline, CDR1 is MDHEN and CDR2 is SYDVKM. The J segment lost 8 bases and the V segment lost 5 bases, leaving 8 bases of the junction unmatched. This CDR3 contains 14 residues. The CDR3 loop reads CASSIRTGMDIQYF. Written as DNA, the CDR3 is TGTGCCAGCAGTATAAGGACAGGGATGGACATTCAGTACTTC.

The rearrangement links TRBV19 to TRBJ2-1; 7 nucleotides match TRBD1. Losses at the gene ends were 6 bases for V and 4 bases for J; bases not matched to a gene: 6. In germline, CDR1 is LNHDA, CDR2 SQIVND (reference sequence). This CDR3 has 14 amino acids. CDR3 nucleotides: TGTGCCAGTAGCAGGGGACAGAGTTACAATGAGCAGTTCTTC. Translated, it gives CASSRGQSYNEQFF. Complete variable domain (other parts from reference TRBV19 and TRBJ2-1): DGGITQSPKYLFRKEGQNVTLSCEQNLNHDAMYWYRQDPGQGLRLIYYSQIVNDFQKGDIAEGYSVSREKKESFPLTVTSAQKNPTAFYLCASSRGQSYNEQFFGPGTRLTVL.

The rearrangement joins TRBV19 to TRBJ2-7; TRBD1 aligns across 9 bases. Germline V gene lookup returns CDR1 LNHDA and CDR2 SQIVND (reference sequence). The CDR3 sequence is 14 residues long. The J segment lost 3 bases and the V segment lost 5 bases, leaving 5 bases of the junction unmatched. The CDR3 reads CASSSGTGHYEQYF. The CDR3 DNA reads TGTGCCAGTAGTTCCGGGACAGGGCACTACGAGCAGTACTTC.

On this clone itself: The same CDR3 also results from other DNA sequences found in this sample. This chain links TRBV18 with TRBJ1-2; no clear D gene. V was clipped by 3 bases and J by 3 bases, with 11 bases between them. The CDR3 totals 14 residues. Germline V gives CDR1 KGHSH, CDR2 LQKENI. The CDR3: CASSPSGRDYGYTF. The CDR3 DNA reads TGTGCCAGCTCACCCTCGGGGAGGGACTATGGCTACACCTTC.

CDR3 amino acids: CASKGSGTGGDEQYF. CDR3 DNA: TGTGCCAGCAAGGGATCGGGGACAGGGGGTGACGAGCAGTACTTC. The chain employs TRBV28 and TRBJ2-7; 11 bases align to TRBD1. V was clipped by 7 bases and J by 5 bases; unmatched bases: 10. Germline V gene data show CDR1 as MDHEN and CDR2 as SYDVKM. This CDR3 has 15 residues.

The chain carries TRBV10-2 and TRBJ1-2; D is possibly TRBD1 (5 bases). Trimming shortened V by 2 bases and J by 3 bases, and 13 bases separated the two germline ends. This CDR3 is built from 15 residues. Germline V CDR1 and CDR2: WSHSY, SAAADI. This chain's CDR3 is CASSEPYRSHYGYTF. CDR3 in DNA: TGCGCCAGCAGTGAGCCCTACAGGAGTCACTATGGCTACACCTTC.

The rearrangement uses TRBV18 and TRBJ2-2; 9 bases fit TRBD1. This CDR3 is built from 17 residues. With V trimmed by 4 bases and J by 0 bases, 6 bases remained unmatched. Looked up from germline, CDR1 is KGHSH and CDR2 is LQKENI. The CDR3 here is CASSQLGQGANTGELFF. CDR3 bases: TGTGCCAGCTCACAATTGGGACAGGGTGCGAACACCGGGGAGCTGTTTTTT.